This T cell receptor beta chain originates from a study of blood T cell repertoires in COVID-19. Original processing notes: Amplification from reference gene primers served as the basis for estimated nucleated cell counts. The assay was immunoSEQ multiplex PCR, and TCRdb's table has in-frame clones only and misses some. From that table come the V and J calls and clone size; the DNA was used to work out D and trimming. The data show 130,000 to 150,000 clones, more than 75% seen once. The germline V gene has CDR1 SGHKS and CDR2 YYEKEE (reference sequence). There are 19 residues in the CDR3. Trimming left V 5 bases short and J 0 bases short, with 23 bases between.

The sequenced sample was peripheral blood. The rearrangement uses TRBV5-5 and TRBJ2-2; D ambiguous. This TCR was recovered from a human donor in a cohort sampled during active COVID-19. CDR3 DNA: TGTGCCAGCAGTCCCCGGGTGCTGGGTCCGACCGCGAACACCGGGGAGCTGTTTTTT. It is translated as CASSPRVLGPTANTGELFF. The full variable domain, in which reference TRBV5-5 and TRBJ2-2 provide the parts outside the CDR3, is DAGVTQSPTHLIKTRGQQVTLRCSPISGHKSVSWYQQVLGQGPQFIFQYYEKEERGRGNFPDRFSARQFPNYSSELNVNALLLGDSALYLCASSPRVLGPTANTGELFFGEGSRLTVL.